Listed here is a single T cell receptor beta chain. Its antigen is currently unknown. This sample was included in a study of vaccination and CD4 T cells after COVID-19. Sequencing of cultured CD4+ T cell DNA used the Oncomine TCR Beta short-read assay. TCRdb recomputed calls from the PCR reads with MiXCR, one row per CDR3 protein. There are 13,000 or so distinct CDR3 sequences in the sample; roughly 30% occur only once, and around 7.9% lies in the top ten. Treatment given: roughly 11-day PBMC culture with coronavirus spike peptide pools or control peptides (ViraFEST assay). Study-wide findings and caveats: Convalescent patients' median share of reactive clones seen only post-vaccination was 70% to 90%.

The CDR3 is 14 amino acids. V lost 7 bases and J 4 bases, leaving 14 bases between the germline ends. The rearrangement links TRBV12-3 or TRBV12-4 to TRBJ1-3; D is uncertain. Sequences were obtained from CD4+ T cells from blood, cultured in vitro. This TCR was sampled from a human donor who had recovered from COVID-19. The CDR3 here is CASTKRPAGNTIYF. The CDR3 DNA follows: TGTGCCAGCACCAAACGTCCAGCAGGAAACACCATATATTTT.